The T cell receptor (beta chain) described here comes from a study of CD8+ T cells in alopecia areata. Regarding the study as a whole: Scalp sequencing also captures normal skin's resident alphabeta T cells.

As for this clone: Its specificity is not known. Different DNA sequences within this sample yield the same CDR3.

Treatment: oral pan-JAK inhibitor, 5-10 mg twice daily. Germline values: CDR1 SGHNT, CDR2 YYREEE (reference sequence). CDR3 length: 12 amino acids. Trimming cost V 1 base and J 2 bases, with 2 bases left between them. The sequencing template was cDNA reverse transcribed from extracted RNA. TCRdb keeps only in-frame clones here, not all; method: immunoSEQ multiplex PCR. The sample contains 200,000 or so clones, over 45% of which appear only once. This rearrangement joins TRBV5-4 to TRBJ2-3, with D unresolved. This receptor was identified in a human donor with alopecia areata. This material consisted of CD4+ T cells sorted from blood, taken at week 24, from a patient treated with tofacitinib. CDR3 loop: CASSLNTDTQYF. CDR3 DNA sequence: TGTGCCAGCAGCTTGAACACAGATACGCAGTATTTT. The variable domain in full, completed from reference TRBV5-4 and TRBJ2-3, reads ETGVTQSPTHLIKTRGQQVTLRCSSQSGHNTVSWYQQALGQGPQFIFQYYREEENGRGNFPPRFSGLQFPNYSSELNVNALELDDSALYLCASSLNTDTQYFGPGTRLTVL.